The 18 T cell receptor beta chains in this list originate from one sample, sequenced in a study of shared T cell receptors in the human thymus. TCRdb keeps only in-frame clones here, not all; method: immunoSEQ multiplex PCR. The data contain roughly 700,000 clones, over 75% of them singletons. The data also belong to a second study, concerning human thymus T cells.

Sequenced input: thymocytes. The receptors shown here come from a boy under three years old with a congenital heart defect.

The chain has TRBV6-4 and TRBJ2-1, with TRBD2 as a possible D gene (6 bases). V lost 0 bases to trimming and J lost 5 bases, with 11 bases between them. This CDR3 has 15 amino acids. CDR1 MRHNA and CDR2 SNTAGT come from the germline V gene. The CDR3 DNA sequence: TGTGCCAGCAGTGACTCCGGGACTCTAAACAATGAGCAGTTCTTC. Translated: CASSDSGTLNNEQFF.

The V gene is TRBV7-2, the J gene TRBJ2-3, with D possibly TRBD2 on 6 matching bases. V lost 5 bases and J 2 bases, leaving 14 bases between the germline ends. This CDR3 has 15 residues. CDR1 SGHTA and CDR2 FQGNSA come from the germline V gene. The CDR3 protein is CASSPSGSHTDTQYF. In nucleotides, the CDR3 is TGTGCCAGCAGCCCCAGCGGGTCACACACAGATACGCAGTATTTT.

On this clone itself: The junction departs from the called germline gene at one end, perhaps through a read error. The V and J genes are TRBV7-9 and TRBJ2-7; possible D gene TRBD2, 5 bases. The CDR3 sequence is 11 residues long. Germline V lookup: CDR1 SEHNR, CDR2 FQNEAQ (reference sequence). Here the CDR3 DNA reads TGTGCCAGCAGCTTAGTCGAGCGGAGCCCCTTC. This sequence encodes CASSLVERSPF.

The V and J genes are TRBV30 and TRBJ2-1; maybe TRBD2 (6 bases). Germline V gives CDR1 GTSNPN, CDR2 SVGIG (reference sequence). CDR3 length equals 15 residues. Trimming took off 4 bases at V and 0 bases at J, with 13 bases between the two ends. DNA of the CDR3: TGTGCCTGGAAGGGACTTGCTAGCTCCTACAATGAGCAGTTCTTC. Its translation is CAWKGLASSYNEQFF. Full variable domain (rest looked up from reference TRBV30 and TRBJ2-1): SQTIHQWPATLVQPVGSPLSLECTVEGTSNPNLYWYRQAAGRGLQLLFYSVGIGQISSEVPQNLSASRPQDRQFILSSKKLLLSDSGFYLCAWKGLASSYNEQFFGPGTRLTVL.

This chain links TRBV2 with TRBJ1-4, with 7 nucleotides matching TRBD1. The length of the CDR3 is 16 residues. V lost 6 bases to trimming and J lost 5 bases; unmatched junction nucleotides: 12. The V gene's germline CDR1 is SNHLY and CDR2 FYNNEI. The CDR3 bases are TGTGCCAGCAGATCCGGGACAGCTAGCCGAAATGAAAAACTGTTTTTT. Residues: CASRSGTASRNEKLFF.

The chain combines TRBV9 with TRBJ2-7, with 8 bases lining up with TRBD1. The V gene's germline CDR1 is SGDLS and CDR2 YYNGEE. CDR3 length: 14 amino acids. The ends lost 3 bases at V and 3 bases at J; junction bases unmatched: 5. CDR3: CASSAPDRDYEQYF. In DNA, the CDR3 is TGTGCCAGCAGCGCACCGGACAGGGACTACGAGCAGTACTTC.

This chain links TRBV4-1 with TRBJ2-1; TRBD2 is a possible D gene (6 bases). Looked up from germline, CDR1 is MGHRA and CDR2 is YSYEKL. V was pared by 5 bases and J by 4 bases, with 15 bases between. This CDR3 has 15 residues. Here the CDR3 DNA reads TGCGCCAGCAGCGTGGTTTGGGGACTTTACAATGAGCAGTTCTTC. Translating it yields CASSVVWGLYNEQFF.

This clone was seen just once. This chain links TRBV5-4 with TRBJ2-1, with TRBD1 matching over 9 bases. This CDR3 spans 14 amino acids. Germline V CDR1 and CDR2: SGHNT, YYREEE (reference sequence). The junction had 3 bases not matched to a gene; V was cut back by 3 bases and J by 5 bases. CDR3 sequence (DNA): TGTGCCAGCAGCTCGGGACAGGGCCACAATGAGCAGTTCTTC. Protein: CASSSGQGHNEQFF.

The V gene is TRBV25-1, the J gene TRBJ2-3; no clear D. The CDR3 sequence is 12 residues long. From germline, CDR1 is MGHDK and CDR2 SYGVNS. The V end was cut by 5 bases, the J end by 2 bases, with 5 bases between. This CDR3 is CASSILTDTQYF. Written as DNA, the CDR3 is TGTGCCAGCAGTATCCTCACAGATACGCAGTATTTT.

The rearrangement uses TRBV2 and TRBJ1-4, with 11 positions matching TRBD1. The CDR3 is 18 residues long. Germline V gene lookup returns CDR1 SNHLY and CDR2 FYNNEI. V gave up 6 bases and J gave up 0 bases; unmatched junction bases: 9. The CDR3 here is CASRPGTGGVSTNEKLFF. CDR3 in DNA: TGTGCCAGCAGACCCGGGACAGGGGGAGTCTCAACTAATGAAAAACTGTTTTTT.

This chain connects TRBV27 to TRBJ2-1; a possible D gene is TRBD2 (6 bases). Trimming cost V 6 bases and J 4 bases, with 31 bases left between them. Germline CDR1 is MNHEY and CDR2 is SMNVEV (reference sequence). The length of the CDR3 is 20 residues. CDR3: CASSPLAAALTLPGYNEQFF. The CDR3 coding sequence is TGTGCCAGCAGCCCCTTAGCGGCCGCCCTTACCTTGCCGGGGTACAATGAGCAGTTCTTC.

In regard to this clone: Other DNA sequences in the same sample also yield this CDR3. The V gene is TRBV4-3, the J gene TRBJ2-7; 12 bases align to TRBD2. The CDR3 contains 15 residues. Per germline, CDR1 LGHNA and CDR2 YSLEER. V gave up 1 base and J gave up 4 bases; unmatched junction bases: 2. The CDR3 DNA is TGCGCCAGCAGCCAAGGGCTAGCGGGAGGGTACGAGCAGTACTTC. It translates to CASSQGLAGGYEQYF.

A note on this clone: One end of the junction does not line up with germline, which may come from a read error. The V and J genes are TRBV5-8 and TRBJ1-2, with 8 nucleotides matching TRBD1. The CDR3 contains 11 residues. From germline, CDR1 is SGHTS and CDR2 YDEGEE. Here the CDR3 DNA reads TGTGCCAGCAGCGCAGACAGGGGCTTCACCTTC. Protein: CASSADRGFTF.

The table lists this clone with a count of one. The chain links TRBV15 to TRBJ1-4; 9 bases match TRBD1. CDR3 length: 18 residues. V was pared by 0 bases and J by 7 bases, with 12 bases of the junction left unmatched. From germline, CDR1 is LNHNV and CDR2 YYDKDF (reference sequence). CDR3 in DNA: TGTGCCACCAGCAGAGAGGGGGTCAAACAGGGGGCGCGTGAAAAACTGTTTTTT. Its protein product is CATSREGVKQGAREKLFF.

The chain carries TRBV5-1 and TRBJ1-3; D unresolved. This CDR3 contains 15 residues. Looked up from germline, CDR1 is SGHRS and CDR2 is YFSETQ. Deletions cut 4 bases from V and 2 bases from J, with 13 bases between. The CDR3 DNA is TGCGCCAGCAGCCAGGAGGGCATAACTGGAAACACCATATATTTT. Amino acids: CASSQEGITGNTIYF.

The gene calls are TRBV19 and TRBJ2-6; 10 nucleotides line up with TRBD1. Per germline, CDR1 LNHDA and CDR2 SQIVND (reference sequence). V was pared by 3 bases and J by 3 bases, with 5 bases of the junction left unmatched. The CDR3 is 17 amino acids. Here the CDR3 DNA reads TGTGCCAGTAGTATGCGACAGGGGGCGCTTGGGGCCAACGTCCTGACTTTC. Translation gives CASSMRQGALGANVLTF.

The J gene is TRBJ1-3, the V gene TRBV7-2, with D perhaps matching TRBD1 (6 bases). This CDR3 has 16 residues. Germline values: CDR1 SGHTA, CDR2 FQGNSA. The V and J ends lost 4 bases and 2 bases respectively, with 15 bases between them. The CDR3 protein is CASSSQGGHPGNTIYF. The CDR3 nucleotides read TGTGCCAGCAGCTCTCAAGGGGGACATCCTGGAAACACCATATATTTT.

The J gene is TRBJ2-3, the V gene TRBV4-2; possible D gene TRBD1, 5 bases. The V gene lost 4 bases and the J gene lost 2 bases, with 7 bases spanning the gap. Germline V CDR1 and CDR2: LGHNA, YNFKEQ. This CDR3 comprises 13 residues. The CDR3 DNA sequence: TGTGCCAGCAGCCCCAGGGACACAGATACGCAGTATTTT. Translating it yields CASSPRDTDTQYF.